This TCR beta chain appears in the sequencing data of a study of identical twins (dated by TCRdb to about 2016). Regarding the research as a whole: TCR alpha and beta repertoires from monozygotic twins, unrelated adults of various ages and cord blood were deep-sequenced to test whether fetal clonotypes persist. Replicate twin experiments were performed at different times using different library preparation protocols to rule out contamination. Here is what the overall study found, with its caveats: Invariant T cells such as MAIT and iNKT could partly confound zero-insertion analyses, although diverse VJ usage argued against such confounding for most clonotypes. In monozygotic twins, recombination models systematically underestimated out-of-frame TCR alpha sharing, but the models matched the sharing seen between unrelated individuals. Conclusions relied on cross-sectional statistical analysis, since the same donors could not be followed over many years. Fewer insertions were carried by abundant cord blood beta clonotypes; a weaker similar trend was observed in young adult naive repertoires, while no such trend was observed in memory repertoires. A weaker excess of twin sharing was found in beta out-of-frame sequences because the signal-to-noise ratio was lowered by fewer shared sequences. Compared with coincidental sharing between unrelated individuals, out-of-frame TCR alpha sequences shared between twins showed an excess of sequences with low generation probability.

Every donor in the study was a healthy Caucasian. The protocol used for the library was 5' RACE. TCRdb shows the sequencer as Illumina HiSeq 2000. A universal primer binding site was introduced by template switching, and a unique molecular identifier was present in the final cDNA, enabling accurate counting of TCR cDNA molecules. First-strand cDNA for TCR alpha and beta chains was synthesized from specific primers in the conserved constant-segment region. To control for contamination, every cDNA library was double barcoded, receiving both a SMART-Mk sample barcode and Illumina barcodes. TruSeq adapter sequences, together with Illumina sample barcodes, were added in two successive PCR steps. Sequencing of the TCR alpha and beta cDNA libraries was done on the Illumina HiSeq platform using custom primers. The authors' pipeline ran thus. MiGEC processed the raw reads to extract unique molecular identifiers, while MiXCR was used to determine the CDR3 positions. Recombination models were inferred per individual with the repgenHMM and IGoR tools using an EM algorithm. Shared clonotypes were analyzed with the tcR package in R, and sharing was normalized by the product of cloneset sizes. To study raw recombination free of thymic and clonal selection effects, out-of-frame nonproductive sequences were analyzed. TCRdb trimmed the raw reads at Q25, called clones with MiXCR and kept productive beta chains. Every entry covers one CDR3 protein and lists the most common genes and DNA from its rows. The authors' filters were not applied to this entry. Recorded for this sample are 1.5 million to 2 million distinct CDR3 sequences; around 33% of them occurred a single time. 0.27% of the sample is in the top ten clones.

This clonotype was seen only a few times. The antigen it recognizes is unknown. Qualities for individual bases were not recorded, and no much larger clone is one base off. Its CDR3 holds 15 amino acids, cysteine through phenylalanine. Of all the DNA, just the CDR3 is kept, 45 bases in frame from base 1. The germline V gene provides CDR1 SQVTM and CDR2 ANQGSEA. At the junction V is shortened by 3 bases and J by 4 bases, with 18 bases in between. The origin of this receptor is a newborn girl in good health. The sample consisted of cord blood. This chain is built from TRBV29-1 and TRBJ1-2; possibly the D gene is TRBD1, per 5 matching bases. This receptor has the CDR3 CSVDRIGNRRYGYTF. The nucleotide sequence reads TGCAGCGTTGATCGGATCGGGAACAGGCGCTATGGCTACACCTTC.